One and the same sample provided the 15 T cell receptor beta chains below, sequenced in a study of blood T cell repertoires in COVID-19. Profiled with immunoSEQ multiplex PCR; TCRdb holds only in-frame clones, not every one. The table records approximately 65,000 clones, just over 90% of them present only once. The sample taken for sequencing was peripheral blood. The receptors derive from a woman between 18 and 30 years old with acute or convalescent COVID-19.

The CDR3 sequence is CASSSTGNQPQHF. The CDR3 nucleotides are TGTGCCAGTAGTAGCACAGGAAATCAGCCCCAGCATTTT. V usage is TRBV19 and J usage is TRBJ1-5; the D gene is possibly TRBD1 (5 bases). V was trimmed by 4 bases and J by 4 bases, leaving 8 bases between them. The CDR3 totals 13 residues. Germline V lookup: CDR1 LNHDA, CDR2 SQIVND (reference sequence).

The chain is built from TRBV7-9 and TRBJ1-5; D may be TRBD1 (6 bases). Trimming shortened V by 1 base and J by 6 bases, and 13 bases separated the two germline ends. Germline CDR1 and CDR2: SEHNR and FQNEAQ (reference sequence). The CDR3 loop spans 15 amino acids. The CDR3 sequence is CASSLGGGPAQPQHF. The CDR3 nucleotides read TGTGCCAGCAGCTTAGGCGGGGGGCCGGCTCAGCCCCAGCATTTT.

The CDR3 protein is CASSNGQGSKCTEAFF. CDR3 coding DNA: TGTGCCAGCAGCAACGGACAGGGTAGTAAATGCACTGAAGCTTTCTTT. The gene calls are TRBV21-1 and TRBJ1-1; the D call in the table, TRBD1, was not verified against the DNA. TRBV21-1 is recorded as a pseudogene. The CDR3 has 16 residues.

This rearrangement joins TRBV7-2 to TRBJ1-4; 7 nucleotides agree with TRBD1. Per germline, CDR1 SGHTA and CDR2 FQGNSA. The CDR3 length is 17 residues. The junction had 18 bases not matched to a gene; V was cut back by 6 bases and J by 8 bases. The chain's CDR3 is CASSFTGVGAKGEKLFF. In DNA form, the CDR3 reads TGTGCCAGCAGTTTTACAGGGGTAGGAGCAAAGGGCGAAAAACTGTTTTTT.

This clone has more than one count but fewer than ten. The chain joins TRBV5-8 to TRBJ2-1; 15 bases match TRBD2. Germline-derived CDR1 and CDR2 are SGHTS and YDEGEE. The CDR3 loop spans 14 amino acids. With 4 bases clipped from V and 9 bases from J, the junction kept 2 bases outside the gene matches. The CDR3 DNA follows: TGTGCCAGCAGCCTGGGACTAGCGGGAGGTGAGCAGTTCTTC. The encoded protein is CASSLGLAGGEQFF.

This clone appeared a single time. The chain uses TRBV6-1 and TRBJ1-2; D perhaps matches TRBD1 (6 bases). Germline CDR1 MNHNS, CDR2 SASEGT. Trimming took off 7 bases at V and 10 bases at J, with 28 bases between the two ends. The CDR3 totals 16 residues. The CDR3 protein is CASTETTGDRLEVYTF. Here the CDR3 DNA reads TGTGCCAGCACTGAGACTACCGGTGACAGGTTGGAAGTCTACACCTTC.

The chain couples TRBV30 to TRBJ1-2; 8 bases are a match to TRBD1. The germline gives CDR1 GTSNPN, CDR2 SVGIG (reference sequence). V shed 3 bases, J shed 4 bases, and the junction held 4 bases outside the gene matches. The CDR3 is made up of 13 amino acids. The DNA for the CDR3 is TGTGCCTGGAGCACAGGGGGAAGCTATGGCTACACCTTC. Translation gives CAWSTGGSYGYTF. The whole variable domain, remainder taken from reference TRBV30 and TRBJ1-2, is SQTIHQWPATLVQPVGSPLSLECTVEGTSNPNLYWYRQAAGRGLQLLFYSVGIGQISSEVPQNLSASRPQDRQFILSSKKLLLSDSGFYLCAWSTGGSYGYTFGSGTRLTVV.

V is TRBV2 and J is TRBJ2-5; 8 nucleotides match TRBD1. Germline V gene sequence: CDR1 SNHLY, CDR2 FYNNEI. The CDR3 sequence is 15 residues long. The V gene end was trimmed by 6 bases and the J gene end by 1 base; junction bases not matched to a gene: 7. The CDR3 spells CASRVDRGLQETQYF. The CDR3 DNA sequence: TGTGCCAGCAGGGTTGACAGGGGTCTCCAAGAGACCCAGTACTTC.

This clone appeared a few times. The CDR3 protein is CASRDGLSGNTGELFF. CDR3 DNA sequence: TGTGCCAGCAGAGACGGACTGTCGGGGAACACCGGGGAGCTGTTTTTT. V usage is TRBV2 and J usage is TRBJ2-2; tentative D call: TRBD2 (5 bases). This CDR3 contains 16 residues. V was pared by 6 bases and J by 1 base, with 15 bases between. Germline CDR1 reads SNHLY; CDR2 reads FYNNEI. Using reference TRBV2 and TRBJ2-2 for the parts outside the CDR3, the full variable domain is EPEVTQTPSHQVTQMGQEVILRCVPISNHLYFYWYRQILGQKVEFLVSFYNNEISEKSEIFDDQFSVERPDGSNFTLKIRSTKLEDSAMYFCASRDGLSGNTGELFFGEGSRLTVL.

V usage is TRBV10-2 and J usage is TRBJ2-4; possible D gene TRBD2, 5 bases. V was trimmed by 3 bases and J by 2 bases, leaving 14 bases between them. The CDR3 runs 16 residues. Germline CDR1 is WSHSY and CDR2 is SAAADI. CDR3 residues: CASSEEGRGPKNIQYF. For the CDR3, the DNA is TGCGCCAGCAGTGAAGAAGGGAGAGGACCCAAAAACATTCAGTACTTC.

This clone was seen once. The rearrangement joins TRBV2 to TRBJ2-2; D is uncertain. Trimming shortened V by 6 bases and J by 1 base, and 9 bases separated the two germline ends. This CDR3 has 14 residues. Germline loops: CDR1 SNHLY, CDR2 FYNNEI. The CDR3 sequence: CASRDTLNTGELFF. The CDR3 DNA sequence: TGTGCCAGCAGAGACACGCTGAACACCGGGGAGCTGTTTTTT.

Details on this clone: The junction and the germline gene differ at one end; a read error may be behind it. V usage is TRBV28 and J usage is TRBJ2-7, with 8 nucleotides matching TRBD1. From germline, CDR1 is MDHEN and CDR2 SYDVKM. The CDR3 totals 12 residues. CDR3 sequence: CASSSQTGTGDF. CDR3 DNA: TGTGCCAGCAGTTCTCAAACCGGGACAGGTGACTTC.

V and J are TRBV7-8 and TRBJ2-2; 11 positions agree with TRBD2. This CDR3 is 18 amino acids long. V was clipped by 6 bases and J by 5 bases; unmatched bases: 14. Germline CDR1 reads SGHVS; CDR2 reads FQNEAQ. DNA of the CDR3: TGTGCCAGCAGTTCCCTAGGGCTAGCGGGAGGTTTTACCGGGGAGCTGTTTTTT. Its protein product is CASSSLGLAGGFTGELFF.

This clone was detected only once. The rearrangement uses TRBV29-1 and TRBJ2-5, with 9 bases matching TRBD1. The V gene end was trimmed by 2 bases and the J gene end by 2 bases; junction bases not matched to a gene: 6. The CDR3 covers 15 residues. The germline V gene encodes CDR1 SQVTM and CDR2 ANQGSEA. The CDR3 sequence: CSVETGQGGQETQYF. The CDR3 DNA is TGCAGCGTTGAAACGGGACAGGGAGGGCAAGAGACCCAGTACTTC.

The chain is built from TRBV6-2 or TRBV6-3 and TRBJ1-2; D remains unclear. The CDR3 has 12 residues. From germline, CDR1 is MNHEY and CDR2 SVGEGT. Trimming took off 2 bases at V and 7 bases at J, with 8 bases between the two ends. In nucleotides, the CDR3 is TGTGCCAGCAGTTACGGGCAACTTGGCTACACCTTC. This encodes CASSYGQLGYTF.